The 6 T cell receptor beta chains below all came from one sample that was sequenced in a study of post-analysis software for immune sequencing data. These receptors are not linked to any known antigen. Overall study results and limits: Roughly five TRBV segments occurring more often in patients than controls included TRBV5-6, TRBV5-1 and TRBV20-1.

The TCR beta cDNA libraries carried unique molecular identifiers. Each CDR3 protein is one row after TCRdb ran MiXCR on the PCR reads. The table lists roughly 730,000 distinct CDR3 sequences, roughly 30% of them singletons. Sequenced: blood. All receptors derive from a girl aged 10-17 years with multiple sclerosis.

The genes are TRBV6-1 and TRBJ2-2; 8 bases fit TRBD2. Germline CDR1 MNHNS, CDR2 SASEGT. The CDR3 has 15 amino acids. With V trimmed by 3 bases and J by 1 base, 1 base remained unmatched. The DNA for the CDR3 is TGTGCCAGCAGTGACCTAGCGGGGAACACCGGGGAGCTGTTTTTT. Translating gives CASSDLAGNTGELFF.

This clonotype turned up a few times. The V gene is TRBV11-2, the J gene TRBJ2-3; 8 nucleotides agree with TRBD2. This CDR3 is built from 16 residues. In germline, CDR1 is SGHAT, CDR2 FQNNGV. V lost 5 bases and J lost 6; bases outside the gene matches: 13. The CDR3 loop is CASSPAPSGPWDTQYF. The CDR3 bases are TGTGCCAGCAGCCCGGCCCCTAGCGGGCCATGGGATACGCAGTATTTT.

V is TRBV5-5 and J is TRBJ2-6; D uncertain. V lost 4 bases and J lost 4, with 15 bases in between. Germline V gives CDR1 SGHKS, CDR2 YYEKEE (reference sequence). The length of the CDR3 is 16 residues. The CDR3 sequence: CASSLGPVQGANVLTF. In DNA form, the CDR3 reads TGTGCCAGCAGCCTTGGTCCCGTGCAAGGGGCCAACGTCCTGACTTTC. Supplemented by reference TRBV5-5 and TRBJ2-6, the full variable domain reads DAGVTQSPTHLIKTRGQQVTLRCSPISGHKSVSWYQQVLGQGPQFIFQYYEKEERGRGNFPDRFSARQFPNYSSELNVNALLLGDSALYLCASSLGPVQGANVLTFGAGSRLTVL.

The chain combines TRBV27 with TRBJ2-2; no reliable D call. Germline lookup yields CDR1 MNHEY and CDR2 SMNVEV (reference sequence). The ends were cut back, 3 bases at V and 4 bases at J, with 0 bases in the middle. The CDR3 runs 11 residues. The CDR3 protein is CASSFTGELFF. As DNA, the CDR3 is TGTGCCAGCAGTTTCACCGGGGAGCTGTTTTTT.

This chain links TRBV20-1 with TRBJ2-5, with D unclear. Per germline, CDR1 DFQATT and CDR2 SNEGSKA (reference sequence). The CDR3 totals 13 residues. Trimming cost V 1 base and J 5 bases, with 11 bases left between them. The CDR3 region is CSARGSPGETQYF. DNA for the CDR3: TGCAGTGCTAGAGGGTCTCCGGGTGAGACCCAGTACTTC.

The chain employs TRBV29-1 and TRBJ2-1; D is perhaps TRBD1 (5 bases). Trimming pared 5 bases from V and 2 bases from J, leaving 10 bases between. The CDR3 has 13 residues. The V gene's germline CDR1 is SQVTM and CDR2 ANQGSEA. CDR3 bases: TGCAGCGTTCAGGGTATCCCCTACAATGAGCAGTTCTTC. Encoded protein: CSVQGIPYNEQFF.